This entry features one T cell receptor beta chain sequence. Adults between about 18 and 89 years of age took part from 20 to 25 US areas. This entry comes from a study of blood T cell repertoires in COVID-19. About the study: The analysed material was cDNA or gDNA that came from T cells, B-cell-depleted T cells, or PBMCs.

Method: immunoSEQ multiplex PCR; TCRdb's copy keeps in-frame clones and lacks some. The top ten clones hold over 13% of a sample with around 220,000 clones, nearly 90% of them seen once. This TCR came from a man aged 25-45 years who had been exposed to COVID-19. Sequencing was performed on PBMCs or T cells enriched from blood (not recorded which).

CDR3 amino acids: CASSEEGLGMETQYF. DNA for the CDR3: TGTGCCAGCAGCGAGGAGGGACTAGGGATGGAGACCCAGTACTTC. J is TRBJ2-5 and V is TRBV2; 8 nucleotides agree with TRBD2. The CDR3 sequence is 15 residues long. Germline V gene sequence: CDR1 SNHLY, CDR2 FYNNEI. V dropped 6 bases and J dropped 5; count of bases not matched to a gene: 11.